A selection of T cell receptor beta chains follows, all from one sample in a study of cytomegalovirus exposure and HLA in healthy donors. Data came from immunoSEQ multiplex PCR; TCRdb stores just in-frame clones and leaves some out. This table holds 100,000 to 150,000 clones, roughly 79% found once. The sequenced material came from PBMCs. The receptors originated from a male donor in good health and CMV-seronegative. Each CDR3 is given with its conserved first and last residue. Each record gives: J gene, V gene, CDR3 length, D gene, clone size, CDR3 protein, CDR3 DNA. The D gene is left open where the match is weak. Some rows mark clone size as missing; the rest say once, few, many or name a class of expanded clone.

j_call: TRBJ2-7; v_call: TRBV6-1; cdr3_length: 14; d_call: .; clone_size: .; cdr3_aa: CASSEIQGLNEQYF; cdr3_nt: TGTGCCAGCAGTGAGATTCAGGGGTTGAACGAGCAGTACTTC
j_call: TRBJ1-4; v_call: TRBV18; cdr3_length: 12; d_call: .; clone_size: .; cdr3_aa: CASSSTNEKLFF; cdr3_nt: TGTGCCAGCTCATCGACTAATGAAAAACTGTTTTTT
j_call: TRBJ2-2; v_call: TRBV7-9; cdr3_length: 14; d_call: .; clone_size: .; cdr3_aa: CASRPLANTGELFF; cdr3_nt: TGTGCCAGCAGACCACTAGCAAACACCGGGGAGCTGTTTTTT
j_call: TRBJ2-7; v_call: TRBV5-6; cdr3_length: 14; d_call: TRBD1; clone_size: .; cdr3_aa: CASSFGQGPYEQYF; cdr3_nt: TGTGCCAGCAGCTTTGGACAGGGCCCCTACGAGCAGTACTTC
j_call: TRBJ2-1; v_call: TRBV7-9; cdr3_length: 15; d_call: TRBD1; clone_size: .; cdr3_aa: CASSRGQGSYNEQFF; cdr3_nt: TGTGCCAGCAGCCGTGGACAGGGTTCTTACAATGAGCAGTTCTTC
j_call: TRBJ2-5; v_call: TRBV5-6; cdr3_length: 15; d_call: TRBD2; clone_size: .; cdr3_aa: CASSLVAGGGETQYF; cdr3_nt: TGTGCCAGCAGCTTGGTAGCGGGGGGTGGGGAGACCCAGTACTTC
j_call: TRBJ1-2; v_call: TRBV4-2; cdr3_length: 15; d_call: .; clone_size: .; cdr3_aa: CASSQNEAGSYGYTF; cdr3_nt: TGTGCCAGCAGCCAAAACGAAGCGGGAAGCTATGGCTACACCTTC
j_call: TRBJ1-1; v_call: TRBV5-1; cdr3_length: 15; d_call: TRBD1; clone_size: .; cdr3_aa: CASSDPRTGDTEAFF; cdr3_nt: TGCGCCAGCAGCGATCCTCGGACAGGGGACACTGAAGCTTTCTTT
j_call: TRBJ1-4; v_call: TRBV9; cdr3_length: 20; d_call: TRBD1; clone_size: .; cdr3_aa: CASSVGAPRDRGGENEKLFF; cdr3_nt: TGTGCCAGCAGCGTAGGGGCCCCCCGGGACAGGGGTGGGGAAAATGAAAAACTGTTTTTT
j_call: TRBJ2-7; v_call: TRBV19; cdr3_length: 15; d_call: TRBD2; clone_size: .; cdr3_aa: CASSPGIAGEYEQYF; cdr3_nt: TGTGCCAGTAGCCCAGGAATAGCGGGGGAGTACGAGCAGTACTTC
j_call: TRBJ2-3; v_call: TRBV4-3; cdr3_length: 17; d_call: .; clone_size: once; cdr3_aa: CASSRYYPGGSTDTQYF; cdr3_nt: TGCGCCAGCAGCCGTTATTACCCGGGGGGCAGCACAGATACGCAGTATTTT
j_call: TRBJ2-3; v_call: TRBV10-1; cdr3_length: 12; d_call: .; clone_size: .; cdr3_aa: CASSEWSGRQYF; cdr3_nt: TGCGCCAGCAGTGAGTGGTCAGGGCGGCAGTATTTT
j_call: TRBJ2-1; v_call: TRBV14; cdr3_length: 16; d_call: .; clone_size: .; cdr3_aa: CASSPPGRGSYNEQFF; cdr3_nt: TGTGCCAGCAGCCCTCCGGGCAGGGGCTCCTACAATGAGCAGTTCTTC
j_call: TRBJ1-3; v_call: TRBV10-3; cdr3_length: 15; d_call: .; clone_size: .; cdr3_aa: CAISETGGIGNTIYF; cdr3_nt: TGTGCCATCAGTGAAACAGGCGGGATTGGAAACACCATATATTTT
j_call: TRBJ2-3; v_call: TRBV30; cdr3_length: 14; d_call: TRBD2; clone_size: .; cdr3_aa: CAYRLAGDADTQYF; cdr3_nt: TGTGCGTATAGACTAGCGGGGGACGCAGATACGCAGTATTTT
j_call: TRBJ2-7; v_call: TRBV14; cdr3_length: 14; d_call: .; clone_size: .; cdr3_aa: CASSQAGLGREQYF; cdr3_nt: TGTGCCAGCAGCCAAGCGGGTTTGGGGCGCGAGCAGTACTTC
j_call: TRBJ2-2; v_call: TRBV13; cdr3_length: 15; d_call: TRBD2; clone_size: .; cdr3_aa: CASSPGTSGEGELFF; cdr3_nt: TGTGCCAGCAGCCCGGGGACTAGCGGGGAGGGGGAGCTGTTTTTT
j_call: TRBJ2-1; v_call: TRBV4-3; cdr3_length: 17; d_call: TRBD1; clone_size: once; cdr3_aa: CASSQTPGTEGRNEQFF; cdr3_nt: TGCGCCAGCAGTCAAACCCCAGGGACAGAGGGACGAAATGAGCAGTTCTTC
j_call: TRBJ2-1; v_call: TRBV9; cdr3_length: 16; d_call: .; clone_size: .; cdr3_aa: CASSTRLGDSYNEQFF; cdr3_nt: TGTGCCAGCAGCACCCGCTTAGGAGACTCCTACAATGAGCAGTTCTTC
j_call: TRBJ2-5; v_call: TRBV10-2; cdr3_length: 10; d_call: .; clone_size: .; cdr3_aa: CASGGETQYF; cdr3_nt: TGCGCCAGCGGAGGGGAGACCCAGTACTTC
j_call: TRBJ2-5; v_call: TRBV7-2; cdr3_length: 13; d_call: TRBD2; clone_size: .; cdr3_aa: CASSSRGGETQYF; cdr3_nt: TGTGCCAGCAGCTCCCGCGGGGGAGAGACCCAGTACTTC
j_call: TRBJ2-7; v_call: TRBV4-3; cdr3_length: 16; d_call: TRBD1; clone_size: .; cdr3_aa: CASSQERTGGAYEQYF; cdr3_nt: TGCGCCAGCAGCCAAGAGAGGACAGGGGGCGCGTACGAGCAGTACTTC
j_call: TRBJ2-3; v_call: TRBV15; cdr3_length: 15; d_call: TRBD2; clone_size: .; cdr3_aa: CATSRVSGGEYTQYF; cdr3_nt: TGTGCCACCAGCAGAGTAAGCGGGGGTGAATATACGCAGTATTTT
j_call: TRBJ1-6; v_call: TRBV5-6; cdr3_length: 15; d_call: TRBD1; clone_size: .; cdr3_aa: CASSWDRRSNSPLHF; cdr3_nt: TGTGCCAGCAGCTGGGACAGACGGAGCAATTCACCCCTCCACTTT
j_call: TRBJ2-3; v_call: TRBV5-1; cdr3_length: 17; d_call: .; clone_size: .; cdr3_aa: CASSLVLASATGDTQYF; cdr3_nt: TGCGCCAGCAGCTTGGTGTTGGCTAGCGCCACGGGAGATACGCAGTATTTT
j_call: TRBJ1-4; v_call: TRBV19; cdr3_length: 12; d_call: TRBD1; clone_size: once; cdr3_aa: CAGGTGNEKLFF; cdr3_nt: TGTGCCGGGGGGACAGGTAATGAAAAACTGTTTTTT
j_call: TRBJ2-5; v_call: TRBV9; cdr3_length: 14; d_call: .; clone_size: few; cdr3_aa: CASSVGWRKETQYF; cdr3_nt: TGTGCCAGCAGCGTTGGGTGGCGGAAAGAGACCCAGTACTTC
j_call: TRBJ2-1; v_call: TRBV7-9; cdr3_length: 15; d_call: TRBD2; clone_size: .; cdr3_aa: CSSSFQRGVSVEQFF; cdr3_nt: TGTTCCAGCAGCTTTCAGCGGGGGGTTTCCGTTGAGCAGTTCTTC
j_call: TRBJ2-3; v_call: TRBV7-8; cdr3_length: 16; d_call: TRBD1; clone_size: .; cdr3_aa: CASKSRTGGFADTQYF; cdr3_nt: TGTGCCAGCAAGTCGAGGACAGGGGGATTTGCAGATACGCAGTATTTT
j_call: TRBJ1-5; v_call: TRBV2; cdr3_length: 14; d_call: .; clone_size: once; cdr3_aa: CASTEGVIGQPQHF; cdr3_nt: TGTGCCAGCACCGAGGGGGTTATAGGTCAGCCCCAGCATTTT
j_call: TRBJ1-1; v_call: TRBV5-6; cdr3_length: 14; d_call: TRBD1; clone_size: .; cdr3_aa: CASSQRTGGRKAFF; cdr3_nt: TGTGCCAGCAGTCAGAGGACAGGGGGCAGGAAAGCTTTCTTT
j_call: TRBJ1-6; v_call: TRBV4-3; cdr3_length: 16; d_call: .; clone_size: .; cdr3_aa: CASSIAGGRGNSPLHF; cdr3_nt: TGCGCCAGCAGCATAGCGGGGGGCAGGGGTAATTCACCCCTCCACTTT
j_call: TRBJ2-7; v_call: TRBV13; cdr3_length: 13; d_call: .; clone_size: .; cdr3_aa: CASSPGTEYEQYF; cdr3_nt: TGTGCCAGCAGCCCCGGGACTGAGTACGAGCAGTACTTC
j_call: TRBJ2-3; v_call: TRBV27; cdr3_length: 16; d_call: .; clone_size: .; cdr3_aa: CASLTMRGKSTDTQYF; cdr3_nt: TGTGCCAGCCTTACTATGAGGGGGAAAAGCACAGATACGCAGTATTTT
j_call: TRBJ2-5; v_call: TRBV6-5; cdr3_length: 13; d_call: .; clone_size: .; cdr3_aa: CASSYGGLETQYF; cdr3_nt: TGTGCCAGCAGTTACGGTGGCTTAGAGACCCAGTACTTC
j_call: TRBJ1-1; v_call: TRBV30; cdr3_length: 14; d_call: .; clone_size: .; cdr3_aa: CAWSRGGGVAEAFF; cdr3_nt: TGTGCCTGGAGTCGGGGTGGAGGGGTCGCTGAAGCTTTCTTT
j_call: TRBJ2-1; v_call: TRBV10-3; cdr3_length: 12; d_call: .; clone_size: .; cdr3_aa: CAISDSEDEQFF; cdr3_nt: TGTGCCATCAGTGATTCTGAGGATGAGCAGTTCTTC
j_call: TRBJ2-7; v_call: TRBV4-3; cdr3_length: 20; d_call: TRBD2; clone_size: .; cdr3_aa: CASSQDYGASGLPTRTEQYF; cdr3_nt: TGCGCCAGCAGCCAAGATTACGGGGCTAGCGGGTTACCTACTAGGACCGAGCAGTACTTC
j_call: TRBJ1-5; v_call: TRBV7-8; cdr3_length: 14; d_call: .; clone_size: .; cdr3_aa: CASSLQFLRQPQHF; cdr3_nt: TGTGCCAGCAGCTTACAGTTCCTCAGGCAGCCCCAGCATTTT
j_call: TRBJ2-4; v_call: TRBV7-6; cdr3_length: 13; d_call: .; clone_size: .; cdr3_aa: CASSFRPENIQYF; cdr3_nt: TGTGCCAGCAGCTTTCGCCCAGAAAACATTCAGTACTTC
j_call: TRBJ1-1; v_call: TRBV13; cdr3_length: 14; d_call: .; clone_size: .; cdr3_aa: CASSKQVGITEAFF; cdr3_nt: TGTGCCAGCAGCAAACAGGTGGGGATCACTGAAGCTTTCTTT
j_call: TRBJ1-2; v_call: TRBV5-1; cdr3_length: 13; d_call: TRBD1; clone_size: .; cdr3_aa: CASSLGQNYGYTF; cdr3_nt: TGCGCCAGCAGCCTGGGACAGAACTATGGCTACACCTTC
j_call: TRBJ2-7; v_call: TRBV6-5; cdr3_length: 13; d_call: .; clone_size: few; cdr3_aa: CASSYETGYEQYF; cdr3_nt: TGTGCCAGCAGTTACGAGACAGGCTACGAGCAGTACTTC
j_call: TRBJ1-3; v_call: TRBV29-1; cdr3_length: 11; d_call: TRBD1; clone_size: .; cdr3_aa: CTGTVGNTIYF; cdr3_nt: TGCACCGGGACAGTTGGAAACACCATATATTTT
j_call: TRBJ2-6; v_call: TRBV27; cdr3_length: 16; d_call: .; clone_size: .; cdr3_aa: CASSFLEGYGANVLTF; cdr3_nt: TGTGCCAGCAGTTTCCTCGAGGGCTATGGGGCCAACGTCCTGACTTTC
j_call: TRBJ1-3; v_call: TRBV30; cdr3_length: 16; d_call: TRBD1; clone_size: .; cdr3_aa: CAWSRKQGAGGNTIYF; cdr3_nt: TGTGCCTGGAGCAGGAAACAGGGGGCTGGAGGAAACACCATATATTTT
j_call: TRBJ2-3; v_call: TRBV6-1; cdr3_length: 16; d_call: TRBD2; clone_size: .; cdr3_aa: CASSDFSGVFTDTQYF; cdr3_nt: TGTGCCAGCAGTGATTTTAGCGGGGTTTTCACAGATACGCAGTATTTT
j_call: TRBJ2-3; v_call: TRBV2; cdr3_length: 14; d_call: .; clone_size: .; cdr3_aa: CASSVTGDTDTQYF; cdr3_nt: TGTGCCAGCAGTGTGACAGGAGACACAGATACGCAGTATTTT
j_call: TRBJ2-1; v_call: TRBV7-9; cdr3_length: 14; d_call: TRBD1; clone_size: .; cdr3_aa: CASSFGQDFNEQFF; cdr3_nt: TGTGCCAGCAGCTTTGGACAGGACTTCAATGAGCAGTTCTTC
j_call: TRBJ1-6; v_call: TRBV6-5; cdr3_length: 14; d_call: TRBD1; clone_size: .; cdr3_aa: CASSTGEYNSPLHF; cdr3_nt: TGTGCCAGCAGCACAGGGGAATATAATTCACCCCTCCACTTT
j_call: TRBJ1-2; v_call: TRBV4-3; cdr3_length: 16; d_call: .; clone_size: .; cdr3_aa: CASSQDPSAMPYGYTF; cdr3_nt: TGCGCCAGCAGCCAAGATCCCAGTGCAATGCCCTATGGCTACACCTTC
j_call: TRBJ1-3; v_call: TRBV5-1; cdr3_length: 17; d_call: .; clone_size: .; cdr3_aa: CASSLLPPGVSGNTIYF; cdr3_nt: TGCGCCAGCAGCTTGCTGCCTCCAGGGGTCTCTGGAAACACCATATATTTT